The 23 T cell receptor beta chains below all came from one sample that was sequenced in a study of blood T cells in healthy people across ages. The second PCR ran about 6 to 12 cycles with a sample-barcoded 5' primer and J-beta primers. Via MiXCR, TCRdb re-called the 5' RACE reads, giving one row per CDR3 protein. The sample contains approximately 810,000 distinct CDR3 sequences, around 26% of which appear only once. The specimen was blood. These receptors were obtained from a woman older than 75 in good health.

At least ten counts were recorded for this clonotype. The rearrangement links TRBV7-2 to TRBJ1-2, with D uncertain. Germline CDR1 SGHTA, CDR2 FQGNSA. The length of the CDR3 is 15 residues. With 8 bases removed from V and 4 bases from J, the gap between germline ends came to 20 bases. CDR3 region: CASGRPRPSGYGYTF. CDR3 nucleotide sequence: TGTGCCAGCGGCCGTCCCCGACCATCCGGCTATGGCTACACCTTC.

CDR3 amino acids: CASSLEAHQPQHF. DNA of the CDR3: TGTGCCAGCAGCTTGGAGGCTCATCAGCCCCAGCATTTT. The chain combines TRBV5-5 with TRBJ1-5; no firm D call. The CDR3 consists of 13 residues. Looked up from germline, CDR1 is SGHKS and CDR2 is YYEKEE (reference sequence). The ends were cut back, 0 bases at V and 5 bases at J, with 6 bases in the middle.

Many counts were recorded for this clonotype. This chain links TRBV20-1 with TRBJ2-1, with D hard to call. Trimming cost V 6 bases and J 4 bases, with 10 bases left between them. Germline-derived CDR1 and CDR2 are DFQATT and SNEGSKA (reference sequence). The CDR3 consists of 12 residues. DNA for the CDR3: TGCAGTGCCGTACCTGAGTACAATGAGCAGTTCTTC. Amino acids: CSAVPEYNEQFF.

As regards this clonotype: No conserved phenylalanine or tryptophan ends this CDR3, so it is likely a read error. The rearrangement links TRBV5-1 to TRBJ2-3; 7 bases fit TRBD1. The CDR3 totals 13 residues. Losses at the gene ends were 4 bases for V and 3 bases for J; bases not matched to a gene: 2. Per the germline V gene, CDR1 is SGHRS and CDR2 is YFSETQ. The CDR3 DNA reads as TGCGCCAGCAGCCTACAGGGGACAGATACGCAGTATGTT. It is translated as CASSLQGTDTQYV.

The chain employs TRBV6-4 and TRBJ2-2; 14 bases match TRBD2. J was trimmed by 5 bases and V by 6 bases; bases with no gene match: 2. CDR1 and CDR2 (germline): MRHNA, SNTAGT. The CDR3 has 15 amino acids. The CDR3 DNA reads as TGTGCCAGCAGCCGACTAGCGGGGGGGACCGGGGAGCTGTTTTTT. As protein: CASSRLAGGTGELFF.

The rearrangement joins TRBV30 to TRBJ2-2; 8 nucleotides match TRBD2. This CDR3 has 15 amino acids. After removal of 4 bases from V and 7 bases from J, the junction contained 11 bases not matched to a gene. Germline V gene data show CDR1 as GTSNPN and CDR2 as SVGIG (reference sequence). The CDR3 DNA reads as TGTGCCTGGAAGTTGGCGGGGGGACCGGGCGGGGAGCTGTTTTTT. Encoded protein: CAWKLAGGPGGELFF. The full variable domain, its missing parts supplied by reference TRBV30 and TRBJ2-2, is SQTIHQWPATLVQPVGSPLSLECTVEGTSNPNLYWYRQAAGRGLQLLFYSVGIGQISSEVPQNLSASRPQDRQFILSSKKLLLSDSGFYLCAWKLAGGPGGELFFGEGSRLTVL.

This clonotype occurred a few times. This may be a read error: a much more frequent sequence differs by one nucleotide. The V call is TRBV15, the J call TRBJ1-5, with D hard to call. The V gene's germline CDR1 is LNHNV and CDR2 YYDKDF (reference sequence). This CDR3 comprises 13 residues. V was clipped by 7 bases and J by 4 bases, with 11 bases between them. Here the CDR3 reads CATIEGLNQPQHF. The DNA for the CDR3 is TGTGCCACCATAGAGGGTTTGAATCAGCCCCAGCATTTT.

At least ten counts were recorded for this clonotype. This rearrangement joins TRBV18 to TRBJ2-4; D gene uncertain. The germline V and J ends were trimmed by 1 base and 0 bases, with 10 bases remaining between them. Germline CDR1 reads KGHSH; CDR2 reads LQKENI. The CDR3 totals 16 residues. CDR3 coding DNA: TGTGCCAGCTCACCACGGAATTCCCTAGCCAAAAACATTCAGTACTTC. Its protein product is CASSPRNSLAKNIQYF. Full variable domain (remainder filled in from reference TRBV18 and TRBJ2-4): NAGVMQNPRHLVRRRGQEARLRCSPMKGHSHVYWYRQLPEEGLKFMVYLQKENIIDESGMPKERFSAEFPKEGPSILRIQQVVRGDSAAYFCASSPRNSLAKNIQYFGAGTRLSVL.

As concerns this clonotype: A much larger clone is a single base away; this may be a read error. V is TRBV7-8 and J is TRBJ2-1; a possible D gene is TRBD2 (6 bases). Germline lookup yields CDR1 SGHVS and CDR2 FQNEAQ. The ends were cut back, 1 base at V and 3 bases at J, with 13 bases in the middle. This CDR3 region has 16 residues. The CDR3 nucleotides read TGTGCCAGCAGCTTAGGAGAGGAGGGCGACTACAATGAGCAGTTCTTC. Protein sequence: CASSLGEEGDYNEQFF.

This clonotype was found many times. This chain connects TRBV12-3 or TRBV12-4 to TRBJ2-1; 11 bases are shared with TRBD1. Germline trimming cut 5 bases from V and 9 bases from J; bases unmatched to any gene: 9. The CDR3 contains 15 residues. DNA of the CDR3: TGTGCCAGCAGTCCGGACAGGGGGCGCTGGTTTGAGCAGTTCTTC. Encoded protein: CASSPDRGRWFEQFF.

This clonotype occurred many times. This rearrangement joins TRBV12-3 or TRBV12-4 to TRBJ2-1; 8 bases line up with TRBD2. With 7 bases clipped from V and 0 bases from J, the junction kept 14 bases outside the gene matches. The CDR3 has 18 residues. DNA for the CDR3: TGTGCCAGCATCCTAGGAGGCGGCGGGGGGTACTCCTACAATGAGCAGTTCTTC. Translating gives CASILGGGGGYSYNEQFF.

This clonotype came up many times. The V gene is TRBV7-9, the J gene TRBJ2-1, with D tentatively TRBD1 (5 bases). Between the trimmed V and J ends, which lost 4 bases and 0 bases, there was a span of 16 bases. This CDR3 comprises 17 residues. Germline V gene sequence: CDR1 SEHNR, CDR2 FQNEAQ (reference sequence). CDR3 loop: CASSSVQAPSSYNEQFF. CDR3 nucleotides: TGTGCCAGCAGCTCCGTACAGGCCCCAAGCTCCTACAATGAGCAGTTCTTC.

This clonotype was counted ten times or more. The V gene is TRBV5-1, the J gene TRBJ2-3, with TRBD2 as a possible D gene (5 bases). V was trimmed by 4 bases and J by 0 bases, leaving 15 bases between them. Germline-derived CDR1 and CDR2 are SGHRS and YFSETQ. The CDR3 consists of 16 residues. In DNA form, the CDR3 reads TGCGCCAGCAGCCTGGCCAGCGGCTATAGCACAGATACGCAGTATTTT. Residues: CASSLASGYSTDTQYF.

In DNA form, the CDR3 reads TGTGCCAGCAGACACGGAACGAGCACAGATACGCAGTATTTT. It yields the protein CASRHGTSTDTQYF. This chain links TRBV12-3 or TRBV12-4 with TRBJ2-3, with unresolved D. The CDR3 is 14 amino acids. Trimming left V 6 bases short and J 0 bases short, with 10 bases between.

The chain uses TRBV10-3 and TRBJ2-1, with TRBD1 matching over 9 bases. Germline CDR1 reads ENHRY; CDR2 reads SYGVKD. V shed 6 bases and J 2 bases; nucleotides not matched to a gene: 5. The CDR3 is 15 residues long. The CDR3 sequence: CAISVTGGPYNEQFF. Written as DNA, the CDR3 is TGTGCCATCAGCGTTACAGGGGGCCCCTACAATGAGCAGTTCTTC.

The table lists this clonotype with a few counts. V is TRBV18 and J is TRBJ2-3, with 14 bases identical to TRBD2. V shed 5 bases and J 6 bases; nucleotides not matched to a gene: 10. Per the germline V gene, CDR1 is KGHSH and CDR2 is LQKENI. The CDR3 has 17 residues. CDR3 DNA sequence: TGTGCCAGCTCATCCCCCCCGGGACTAGCGGGGGTGGATACGCAGTATTTT. Translation gives CASSSPPGLAGVDTQYF.

This clonotype showed up many times. The chain recombines TRBV10-3 with TRBJ1-2; 9 positions match TRBD1. J gave up 6 bases and V 4 bases, and 0 bases lay outside the gene matches. This CDR3 contains 12 residues. In germline, CDR1 is ENHRY, CDR2 SYGVKD. Here the CDR3 reads CAISGTGDGYTF. Written as DNA, the CDR3 is TGTGCCATCAGTGGGACAGGGGATGGCTACACCTTC.

This clonotype was seen many times. The chain links TRBV7-2 to TRBJ2-1; 10 positions agree with TRBD2. Germline V CDR1 and CDR2: SGHTA, FQGNSA. V shed 5 bases, J shed 0 bases, and the junction held 7 bases outside the gene matches. This CDR3 has 17 amino acids. In DNA, the CDR3 is TGTGCCAGCAGCCCCTGGACTAGCGGTAGCTCCTACAATGAGCAGTTCTTC. This translates into CASSPWTSGSSYNEQFF.

The chain is built from TRBV6-2 or TRBV6-3 and TRBJ1-5, with TRBD1 as a possible D gene (6 bases). Trimming removed 7 bases from V and 1 base from J, with 20 bases in between. The CDR3 extends over 17 amino acids. In germline, CDR1 is MNHEY, CDR2 SVGEGT. CDR3 DNA: TGTGCCAGCAACCCAATTGGGGGGGGGCCGAGCAATCAGCCCCAGCATTTT. Protein sequence: CASNPIGGGPSNQPQHF.

This clonotype was detected ten times or more. CDR3 residues: CSVESGTDGDEQYF. In DNA form, the CDR3 reads TGCAGCGTTGAATCTGGGACAGACGGCGACGAGCAGTACTTC. The chain employs TRBV29-1 and TRBJ2-7, with 7 bases matching TRBD1. This CDR3 is 14 amino acids long. V lost 2 bases, J lost 5 bases, and 9 bases stayed unmatched. Germline V gene lookup returns CDR1 SQVTM and CDR2 ANQGSEA.

This clonotype was recorded many times. The chain has TRBV7-2 and TRBJ2-1, with D maybe TRBD1 (6 bases). V lost 3 bases, J lost 1 base, and 10 bases lay in between. Germline V lookup: CDR1 SGHTA, CDR2 FQGNSA. The CDR3 covers 15 residues. CDR3 sequence reads: CASSFGTGSYNEQFF. The CDR3 DNA reads as TGTGCCAGCAGCTTCGGAACAGGGTCCTACAATGAGCAGTTCTTC.

Remarks on this clonotype: Just one base apart from a much larger clone, this may be a read error. This chain connects TRBV11-2 to TRBJ2-1; TRBD1 agrees at 9 bases. This CDR3 is 17 amino acids long. Germline V gene lookup returns CDR1 SGHAT and CDR2 FQNNGV. In nucleotides, the CDR3 is TGTGCCAGCAACTTACTTGCTGGACAGGGGTCCTACAATGAGCAGTTCTTC. Protein sequence: CASNLLAGQGSYNEQFF.

This clonotype appeared many times. The rearrangement joins TRBV6-1 to TRBJ2-7; a possible D gene is TRBD1 (6 bases). The CDR3 covers 14 residues. The V gene's germline CDR1 is MNHNS and CDR2 SASEGT. With 9 bases removed from V and 3 bases from J, the gap between germline ends came to 18 bases. The CDR3 sequence: CASAPRGGVYEQYF. The CDR3 nucleotides are TGTGCCAGTGCCCCCAGAGGGGGAGTCTACGAGCAGTACTTC.